This T cell receptor (beta chain) was identified during a study of blood T cell repertoires in COVID-19. Overall study context: T cells, B-cell-depleted T cells, or PBMCs supplied cDNA or gDNA.

Study processing details: Scientists estimated how many nucleated cells there were by amplifying reference gene primers. Measured with immunoSEQ multiplex PCR; TCRdb has only the in-frame clones, and not every one. That table furnishes V, J and clone size, whereas the DNA furnished D and trimming. The repertoire holds fewer than 60,000 clones, with approximately 88% as singletons. Trimming removed 1 base at V and 5 bases at J, with 11 bases between. Germline-derived CDR1 and CDR2 are MNHEY and SVGAGI. The CDR3 loop spans 14 amino acids. Material for sequencing was peripheral blood. The chain links TRBV6-5 to TRBJ1-1; D is unclear. The sequence derives from a human donor in a cohort sampled during active COVID-19. This CDR3 reads CASSYLSGETEAFF. CDR3 nucleotides: TGTGCCAGCAGTTACTTGTCGGGTGAGACTGAAGCTTTCTTT.